Sequencing of this T cell receptor (beta chain) was carried out in a study of blood T cells in healthy people across ages. General study findings and limits: Among long-lived donors, naive CD4+ cells were more numerous and diversity higher than in aged donors.

Germline V gives CDR1 ENHRY, CDR2 SYGVKD. The V gene lost 4 bases and the J gene lost 5 bases, with 8 bases spanning the gap. The CDR3 is 12 amino acids. For the second PCR, which ran for roughly 6 to 12 cycles, a sample-barcoded 5' primer and a J-beta primer mix were used. There were at least 2.5 million CDR3-containing paired-end reads obtained from each sample. TCRdb reprocessed the 5' RACE reads with MiXCR, giving one entry per CDR3 protein. Of roughly 730,000 distinct CDR3 sequences listed, about 56% are singletons. A word on this clonotype: Its cognate antigen is unknown.

The chain combines TRBV10-3 with TRBJ2-5; tentative D call: TRBD2 (5 bases). The source material was blood. This sequence was found in a middle-aged man in good health. CDR3 residues: CAISALAETQYF. In nucleotides, the CDR3 is TGTGCCATCAGTGCTCTAGCTGAGACCCAGTACTTC.